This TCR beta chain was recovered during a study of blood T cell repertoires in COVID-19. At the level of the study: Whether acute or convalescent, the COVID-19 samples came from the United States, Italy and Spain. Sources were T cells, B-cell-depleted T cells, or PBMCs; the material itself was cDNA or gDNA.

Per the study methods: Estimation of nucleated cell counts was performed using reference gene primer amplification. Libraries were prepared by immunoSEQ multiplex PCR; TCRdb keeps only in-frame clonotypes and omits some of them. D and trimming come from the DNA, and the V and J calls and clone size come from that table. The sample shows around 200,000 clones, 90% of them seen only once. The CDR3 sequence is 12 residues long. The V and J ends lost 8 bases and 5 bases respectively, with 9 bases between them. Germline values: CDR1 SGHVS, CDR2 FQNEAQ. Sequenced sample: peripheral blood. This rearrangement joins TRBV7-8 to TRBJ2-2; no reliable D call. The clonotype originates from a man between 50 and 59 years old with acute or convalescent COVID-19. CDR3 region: CASRSRTGELFF. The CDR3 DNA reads TGTGCCAGCCGGTCGCGGACCGGGGAGCTGTTTTTT.